The 30 T cell receptor beta chains given below trace back to one sample, sequenced in a study of early T cells in non-severe SARS-CoV-2 infection. TCRdb reprocessed the 5' RACE reads via MiXCR and lists one record per CDR3 protein. Among 55,000 to 80,000 distinct CDR3 sequences listed, approximately 10% were seen once. Sample: whole blood. These TCRs come from an adult who was a healthcare worker with PCR-confirmed SARS-CoV-2 infection or an uninfected control (not recorded which).

This chain links TRBV4-1 with TRBJ2-7, with D possibly matching TRBD2 (5 bases). The CDR3 is 14 amino acids. V was pared by 0 bases and J by 2 bases, with 8 bases between. Germline V gene lookup returns CDR1 MGHRA and CDR2 YSYEKL. In DNA form, the CDR3 reads TGCGCCAGCAGCCAAGAACGAGGGACCTACGAGCAGTACTTC. This gives the protein CASSQERGTYEQYF.

This chain links TRBV6-6 with TRBJ1-1, with unresolved D. Germline CDR1 MNHNY, CDR2 SVGAGI (reference sequence). The CDR3 is made up of 14 amino acids. The ends were cut back, 7 bases at V and 4 bases at J, with 16 bases in the middle. Written as DNA, the CDR3 is TGTGCCAGCACTACGGGAGGGTACGGCACTGAAGCTTTCTTT. Its translation: CASTTGGYGTEAFF.

This clonotype was found many times. J is TRBJ2-3 and V is TRBV6-2 or TRBV6-3; no clear D. The germline V and J ends were trimmed by 6 bases and 2 bases, with 9 bases remaining between them. The germline gives CDR1 MNHEY, CDR2 SVGEGT. This CDR3 has 13 residues. The CDR3 spells CASRRASTDTQYF. DNA for the CDR3: TGTGCCAGCAGAAGGGCCTCCACAGATACGCAGTATTTT.

This clonotype was observed a few times. This rearrangement joins TRBV4-1 to TRBJ2-7; TRBD2 matches 9 bases. Germline V lookup: CDR1 MGHRA, CDR2 YSYEKL. Trimming took 0 bases from V and 2 from J; bases not matched to a gene: 5. This CDR3 is built from 16 residues. The CDR3 reads CASSQDLPSGAYEQYF. For the CDR3, the DNA is TGCGCCAGCAGCCAAGATCTCCCTAGCGGGGCCTACGAGCAGTACTTC.

J is TRBJ2-7 and V is TRBV6-6; 8 nucleotides line up with TRBD1. Trimming took 2 bases from V and 2 from J; bases not matched to a gene: 14. The germline V gene encodes CDR1 MNHNY and CDR2 SVGAGI (reference sequence). This CDR3 contains 18 residues. Written as DNA, the CDR3 is TGTGCCAGCAGTTACCACACAGGGGGTCCCAATCAGGCCTACGAGCAGTACTTC. Its translation is CASSYHTGGPNQAYEQYF.

This clonotype showed up many times. The rearrangement links TRBV30 to TRBJ1-3; D is unclear. The V gene lost 5 bases and the J gene lost 4 bases, with 12 bases spanning the gap. The CDR3 spans 13 residues. Germline V CDR1 and CDR2: GTSNPN, SVGIG (reference sequence). This chain's CDR3 is CAWSAFVGNTIYF. The CDR3 bases are TGTGCCTGGTCAGCCTTCGTCGGAAACACCATATATTTT.

This clonotype has a count of ten or more. For the CDR3, the DNA is TGTGCCAGCAGCCCGAGGGGGTTGGGTAGCATCAACACCGGGGAGCTGTTTTTT. This gives the protein CASSPRGLGSINTGELFF. The chain links TRBV5-4 to TRBJ2-2; TRBD1 is a possible D gene (6 bases). Germline CDR1 and CDR2: SGHNT and YYREEE (reference sequence). This CDR3 comprises 18 residues. The V end was cut by 4 bases, the J end by 2 bases, with 21 bases between. Full variable domain (rest looked up from reference TRBV5-4 and TRBJ2-2): ETGVTQSPTHLIKTRGQQVTLRCSSQSGHNTVSWYQQALGQGPQFIFQYYREEENGRGNFPPRFSGLQFPNYSSELNVNALELDDSALYLCASSPRGLGSINTGELFFGEGSRLTVL.

The gene calls are TRBV20-1 and TRBJ1-2; weak D call: TRBD1 (5 bases). From germline, CDR1 is DFQATT and CDR2 SNEGSKA (reference sequence). V shed 2 bases and J shed 2 bases, with 15 bases lying between them. The CDR3 totals 15 residues. The DNA of the CDR3 is TGCAGTGCTAGACCACCAAACAGGAGGAACTATGGCTACACCTTC. It yields the protein CSARPPNRRNYGYTF.

This clonotype appeared a few times. The chain couples TRBV9 to TRBJ2-7, with 7 nucleotides matching TRBD1. CDR1 and CDR2 (germline): SGDLS, YYNGEE. The CDR3 sequence is 15 residues long. J lost 0 bases, V lost 0 bases, and 3 bases had no gene match. The CDR3: CASSVAGTASYEQYF. In nucleotides, the CDR3 is TGTGCCAGCAGCGTAGCCGGGACAGCCTCCTACGAGCAGTACTTC. Using reference TRBV9 and TRBJ2-7 for the parts outside the CDR3, the full variable domain is DSGVTQTPKHLITATGQRVTLRCSPRSGDLSVYWYQQSLDQGLQFLIQYYNGEERAKGNILERFSAQQFPDLHSELNLSSLELGDSALYFCASSVAGTASYEQYFGPGTRLTVT.

The sample holds many counts of this clonotype. The rearrangement links TRBV7-6 to TRBJ2-3; maybe TRBD2 (5 bases). The germline V and J ends were trimmed by 3 bases and 7 bases, with 17 bases remaining between them. The germline gives CDR1 SGHVS, CDR2 FNYEAQ. The CDR3 runs to 15 residues. The CDR3 nucleotides read TGTGCCAGCAGCTTCCCTGGGTGGGAGTATAATACGCAGTATTTT. It yields the protein CASSFPGWEYNTQYF.

The CDR3 nucleotides read TGTGCCAGCAGCTTAGTGGTAGCGGGGGGGATAAATGAGCAGTTCTTC. Translation gives CASSLVVAGGINEQFF. J is TRBJ2-1 and V is TRBV11-2; 11 nucleotides match TRBD2. V lost 1 base, J lost 7 bases, and 6 bases stayed unmatched. The CDR3 covers 16 residues. Germline CDR1 and CDR2: SGHAT and FQNNGV.

This clonotype has ten or more counts. This chain connects TRBV30 to TRBJ1-3, with D tentatively TRBD1 (6 bases). CDR3 length: 15 amino acids. Germline V gene data show CDR1 as GTSNPN and CDR2 as SVGIG (reference sequence). V shed 7 bases and J shed 0 bases, with 16 bases lying between them. CDR3 in amino acids: CAFPVRGSSGNTIYF. The CDR3 bases are TGTGCCTTTCCGGTGAGGGGGAGCTCTGGAAACACCATATATTTT.

This clonotype was observed at least ten times. This chain joins TRBV7-2 and TRBJ2-5, with 10 positions matching TRBD1. Looked up from germline, CDR1 is SGHTA and CDR2 is FQGNSA. The CDR3 is 15 amino acids. Trimming cost V 5 bases and J 5 bases; bases outside gene matches: 8. CDR3 residues: CASSQMGTGVETQYF. The CDR3, as DNA: TGTGCCAGCAGCCAAATGGGGACAGGGGTGGAGACCCAGTACTTC.

This clonotype was counted between two and nine times. The V and J genes are TRBV7-9 and TRBJ2-3; D is perhaps TRBD2 (6 bases). The germline V and J ends were trimmed by 4 bases and 1 base, with 21 bases remaining between them. Looked up from germline, CDR1 is SEHNR and CDR2 is FQNEAQ (reference sequence). This CDR3 comprises 18 residues. The DNA for the CDR3 is TGTGCCAGCAGCTCCCAACGTTCTAGCGCGTCCGGCACAGATACGCAGTATTTT. It yields the protein CASSSQRSSASGTDTQYF.

This clonotype showed up many times. The chain couples TRBV7-2 to TRBJ1-2; tentative D call: TRBD1 (5 bases). V was cut by 1 base and J by 2 bases, with 8 bases left in between. The CDR3 is made up of 14 amino acids. Germline assignment: CDR1 SGHTA and CDR2 FQGNSA. The CDR3 protein is CASSLGEGNYGYTF. The DNA for the CDR3 is TGTGCCAGCAGCTTAGGGGAGGGGAACTATGGCTACACCTTC. The variable domain in full, with the rest retrieved from reference TRBV7-2 and TRBJ1-2, is GAGVSQSPSNKVTEKGKDVELRCDPISGHTALYWYRQSLGQGLEFLIYFQGNSAPDKSGLPSDRFSAERTGGSVSTLTIQRTQQEDSAVYLCASSLGEGNYGYTFGSGTRLTVV.

This chain uses TRBV7-6 with TRBJ2-3; 7 bases align to TRBD1. Germline V lookup: CDR1 SGHVS, CDR2 FNYEAQ. This CDR3 contains 17 residues. Trimming removed 5 bases from V and 6 bases from J; junction bases left unmatched: 17. The CDR3 protein is CASSPNPPGGIFDTQYF. The CDR3, as DNA: TGTGCCAGCAGCCCGAACCCGCCAGGGGGTATCTTTGATACGCAGTATTTT.

This clonotype was counted between two and nine times. This sequence joins TRBV5-1 and TRBJ2-1; TRBD1 aligns across 11 bases. The CDR3 totals 15 residues. Looked up from germline, CDR1 is SGHRS and CDR2 is YFSETQ. The V gene end was trimmed by 3 bases and the J gene end by 10 bases; junction bases not matched to a gene: 9. The CDR3, as DNA: TGCGCCAGCAGCTGGGCGGACAGGGGGCCACAAGAGCAGTTCTTC. Protein: CASSWADRGPQEQFF.

This clonotype was picked up many times. Here the CDR3 DNA reads TGTGCCAGCAGCTTACGGGACAGGGACACTGAAGCTTTCTTT. This codes for CASSLRDRDTEAFF. The chain is built from TRBV7-2 and TRBJ1-1; the match to TRBD1 covers 9 bases. V shed 2 bases, J shed 3 bases, and the junction held 1 base outside the gene matches. The CDR3 runs to 14 residues. Per germline, CDR1 SGHTA and CDR2 FQGNSA.

Comment on this clonotype: This may arise from a read error, as a much more abundant clone is one base away. V and J are TRBV2 and TRBJ2-3; the match to TRBD1 covers 9 bases. Germline V gene sequence: CDR1 SNHLY, CDR2 FYNNEI. CDR3 length equals 15 residues. CDR3: CVSNTGTGRTDTQYF. The CDR3 DNA follows: TGTGTCAGCAACACCGGGACAGGGCGCACAGATACGCAGTATTTT.

This clonotype was picked up a small number of times. The rearrangement joins TRBV7-8 to TRBJ2-5; 11 bases line up with TRBD2. J gave up 1 base and V 0 bases, and 4 bases lay outside the gene matches. CDR1 and CDR2 from the germline V gene are SGHVS and FQNEAQ. This CDR3 comprises 17 residues. The CDR3 sequence is CASSLAILAGGQETQYF. The DNA of the CDR3 is TGTGCCAGCAGCTTAGCGATCCTAGCGGGAGGCCAAGAGACCCAGTACTTC.

Comments on this clonotype: A much more abundant neighbour one base away suggests this may be a read error. J is TRBJ2-1 and V is TRBV27, with D possibly matching TRBD2 (6 bases). Looked up from germline, CDR1 is MNHEY and CDR2 is SMNVEV (reference sequence). V lost 7 bases to trimming and J lost 0 bases, with 22 bases between them. CDR3 length: 18 amino acids. The CDR3, as DNA: TGTGCCAGCAACCTATCCTTACCGGGACTTAGCTCCTACAATGAGCAGTTCTTC. Protein product: CASNLSLPGLSSYNEQFF.

This clonotype was counted at least ten times. The chain carries TRBV6-2 or TRBV6-3 and TRBJ1-1; the D gene is possibly TRBD1 (5 bases). The CDR3 is 17 residues long. Per the germline V gene, CDR1 is MNHEY and CDR2 is SVGEGT. With 6 bases removed from V and 2 bases from J, the gap between germline ends came to 22 bases. CDR3 coding DNA: TGTGCCAGCAGAACCGGGACCGACGTTGCTTACAACACTGAAGCTTTCTTT. It codes for CASRTGTDVAYNTEAFF.

In its sample, this clonotype was seen many times. The gene calls are TRBV7-2 and TRBJ2-7; 11 bases are a match to TRBD2. The CDR3 contains 14 residues. V dropped 1 base and J dropped 12; count of bases not matched to a gene: 8. Germline CDR1 and CDR2: SGHTA and FQGNSA. The CDR3 nucleotides read TGTGCCAGCAGCTTAGTCGGTAGCGGGGGGGCTATGTACTTC. It encodes CASSLVGSGGAMYF.

Many counts were recorded for this clonotype. The V gene is TRBV7-9, the J gene TRBJ1-1, with D unresolved. V was pared by 3 bases and J by 0 bases, with 5 bases between. Per the germline V gene, CDR1 is SEHNR and CDR2 is FQNEAQ (reference sequence). This CDR3 contains 13 residues. CDR3 region: CASSFDVNTEAFF. The CDR3 region has the DNA TGTGCCAGCAGCTTTGACGTGAACACTGAAGCTTTCTTT.

This clonotype was observed at least ten times. The chain joins TRBV29-1 to TRBJ2-3; D remains ambiguous. V gave up 3 bases and J gave up 2 bases, with 6 bases separating them. Germline loops: CDR1 SQVTM, CDR2 ANQGSEA. The CDR3 covers 12 residues. The DNA for the CDR3 is TGCAGCGTTGAGGCACTCACAGATACGCAGTATTTT. This gives the protein CSVEALTDTQYF.

In its sample, this clonotype was seen a few times. The rearrangement joins TRBV25-1 to TRBJ1-4, with D unresolved. The V gene's germline CDR1 is MGHDK and CDR2 SYGVNS. CDR3 length: 14 residues. Trimming took off 2 bases at V and 8 bases at J, with 12 bases between the two ends. The CDR3 region is CASSEAATKEKLFF. CDR3 coding DNA: TGTGCCAGCAGTGAAGCGGCCACAAAGGAAAAACTGTTTTTT.

Ten or more counts support this clonotype. The rearrangement joins TRBV18 to TRBJ2-7; tentatively, D is TRBD1 or TRBD2 (5 bases each). Germline V lookup: CDR1 KGHSH, CDR2 LQKENI. V was pared by 3 bases and J by 2 bases, with 11 bases between. The CDR3 runs 14 residues. This chain's CDR3 is CASSPPGPTYEQYF. The CDR3 region has the DNA TGTGCCAGCTCACCGCCGGGACCGACCTACGAGCAGTACTTC. The full variable domain, in which reference TRBV18 and TRBJ2-7 provide the parts outside the CDR3, is NAGVMQNPRHLVRRRGQEARLRCSPMKGHSHVYWYRQLPEEGLKFMVYLQKENIIDESGMPKERFSAEFPKEGPSILRIQQVVRGDSAAYFCASSPPGPTYEQYFGPGTRLTVT.

This clonotype was detected ten times or more. This sequence joins TRBV2 and TRBJ2-1; D not certain. The V gene lost 7 bases and the J gene lost 0 bases, with 10 bases spanning the gap. The CDR3 covers 14 residues. Per germline, CDR1 SNHLY and CDR2 FYNNEI. The CDR3 sequence: CASIGRSSYNEQFF. CDR3 DNA sequence: TGTGCCAGCATAGGGCGGAGCTCCTACAATGAGCAGTTCTTC. The whole variable domain, remainder taken from reference TRBV2 and TRBJ2-1, is EPEVTQTPSHQVTQMGQEVILRCVPISNHLYFYWYRQILGQKVEFLVSFYNNEISEKSEIFDDQFSVERPDGSNFTLKIRSTKLEDSAMYFCASIGRSSYNEQFFGPGTRLTVL.

This clonotype was found many times. The gene calls are TRBV15 and TRBJ2-1; no reliable D call. CDR3 length: 13 amino acids. Trimming took off 3 bases at V and 5 bases at J, with 8 bases between the two ends. The V gene's germline CDR1 is LNHNV and CDR2 YYDKDF (reference sequence). CDR3 residues: CATSRESNNEQFF. In DNA, the CDR3 is TGTGCCACCAGCAGGGAGTCGAACAATGAGCAGTTCTTC.

This clonotype was recorded at least ten times. This sequence joins TRBV27 and TRBJ2-7; 7 nucleotides match TRBD1. The CDR3 loop spans 15 amino acids. Looked up from germline, CDR1 is MNHEY and CDR2 is SMNVEV (reference sequence). J gave up 2 bases and V 5 bases, and 9 bases lay outside the gene matches. In DNA form, the CDR3 reads TGTGCCAGCAGTACTAGACAGGGACCAACCTACGAGCAGTACTTC. It translates to CASSTRQGPTYEQYF.